Below are 2 T cell receptor beta chains sequenced from a single sample in a study of blood T cells in healthy people across ages. For the second PCR, which ran for 7 to 11 cycles, a sample-barcoded 5' primer and a J-beta primer mix were used. TCRdb analysed the 5' RACE reads with MiXCR anew, one entry per CDR3 protein. Among 1.4 million to 1.5 million distinct CDR3 sequences listed, around two fifths were seen once. The sequenced material came from blood. These receptors originate from a woman aged 18 to 35 in good health.

The chain recombines TRBV5-4 with TRBJ2-3; 8 bases align to TRBD2. Germline V lookup: CDR1 SGHNT, CDR2 YYREEE (reference sequence). Trimming took 4 bases from V and 4 from J; bases not matched to a gene: 11. This CDR3 is built from 16 residues. CDR3 loop: CASSPGGGHASDTQYF. CDR3 DNA sequence: TGTGCCAGCAGCCCGGGGGGGGGACACGCCTCAGATACGCAGTATTTT.

The chain recombines TRBV5-1 with TRBJ2-1; 11 bases align to TRBD2. CDR1 is SGHRS, CDR2 YFSETQ, per germline. V trimming: 2 bases; J trimming: 6 bases; junction bases outside the gene matches: 10. CDR3 length equals 17 residues. The CDR3 region has the DNA TGCGCCAGCAGCTTTAAACCAGGACTAGCGGGTCCCAATGAGCAGTTCTTC. Translated: CASSFKPGLAGPNEQFF.